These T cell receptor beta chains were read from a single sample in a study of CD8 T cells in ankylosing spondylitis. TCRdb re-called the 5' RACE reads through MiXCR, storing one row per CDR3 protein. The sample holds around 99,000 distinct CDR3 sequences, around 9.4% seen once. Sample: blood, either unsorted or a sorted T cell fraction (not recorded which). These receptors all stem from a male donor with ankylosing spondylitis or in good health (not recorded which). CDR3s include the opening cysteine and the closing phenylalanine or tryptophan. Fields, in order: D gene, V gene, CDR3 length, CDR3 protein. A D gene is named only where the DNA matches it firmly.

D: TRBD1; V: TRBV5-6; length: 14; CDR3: CASSPTGAVETQYF
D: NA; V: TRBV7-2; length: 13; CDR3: CASSLAGANVLTF
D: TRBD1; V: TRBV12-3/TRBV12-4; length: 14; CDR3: CASSFTGVSYEQYF
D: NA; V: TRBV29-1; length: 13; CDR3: CSVGYSGLTGYTF
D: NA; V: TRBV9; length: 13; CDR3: CASSPEFDRPAFF
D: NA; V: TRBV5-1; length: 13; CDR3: CASSLVGGEEQFF
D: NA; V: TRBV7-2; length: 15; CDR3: CASSLVLGPSDEQFF
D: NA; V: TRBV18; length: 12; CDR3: CASSQRNTEAFF
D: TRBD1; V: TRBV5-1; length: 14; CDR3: CASSLDRGTDTQYF
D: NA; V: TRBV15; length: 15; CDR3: CAASRDVGGNQPQHF
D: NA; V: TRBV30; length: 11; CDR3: CAWSRTNEQYF
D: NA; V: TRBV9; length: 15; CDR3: CASSVQASHTGELFF
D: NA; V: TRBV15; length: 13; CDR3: CATSGGQQEKLFF
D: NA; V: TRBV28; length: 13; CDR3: CASRARGAGATFF
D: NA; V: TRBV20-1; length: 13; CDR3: CSAREGASNEQFF
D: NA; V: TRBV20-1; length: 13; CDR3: CSATAVITDTQYF
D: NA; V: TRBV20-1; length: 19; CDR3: CSARDGAVDMWGSTYEQYF
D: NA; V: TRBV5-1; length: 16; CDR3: CASISNPGQNTGELFF
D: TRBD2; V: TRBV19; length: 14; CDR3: CASTGTMNTGELFF
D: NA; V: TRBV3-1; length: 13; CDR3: CASSHEGHYGYTF
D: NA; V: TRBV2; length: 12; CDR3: CASRDTQETQYF
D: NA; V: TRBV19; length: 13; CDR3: CASSAGASYEQYF
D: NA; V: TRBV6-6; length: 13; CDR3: CASSNQGNTEAFF
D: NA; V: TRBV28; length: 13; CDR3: CASSLGGGPEQYF
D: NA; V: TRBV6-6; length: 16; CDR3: CASSSRQGGSYNEQFF
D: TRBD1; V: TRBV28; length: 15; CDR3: CASSSPGQGIFEQYF
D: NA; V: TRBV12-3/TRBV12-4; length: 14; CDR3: CASTLGSHTDTQYF
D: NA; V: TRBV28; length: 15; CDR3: CASSLKPGIYYGYTF
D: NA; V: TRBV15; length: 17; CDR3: CATGKDSSSLSGNTIYF
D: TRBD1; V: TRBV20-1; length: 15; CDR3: CSARGTGERNYGYTF
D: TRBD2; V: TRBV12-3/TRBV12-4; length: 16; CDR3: CASSLGRGGNTGELFF
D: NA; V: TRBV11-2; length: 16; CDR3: CASSLDGRVYNSPLHF
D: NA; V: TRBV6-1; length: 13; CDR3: CASGAGARPDQYF
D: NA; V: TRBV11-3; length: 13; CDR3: CASSLESVGELFF
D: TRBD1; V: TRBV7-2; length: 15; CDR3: CASSSRGGASIEQYF
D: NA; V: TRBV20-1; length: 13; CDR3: CSARDVGVQPQHF
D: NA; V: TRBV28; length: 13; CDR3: CASMEGPGLEQYF
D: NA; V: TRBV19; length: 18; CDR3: CASSGFVGGSRSNQPQHF
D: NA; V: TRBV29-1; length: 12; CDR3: CSVDGVYNEQFF
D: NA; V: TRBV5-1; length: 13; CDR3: CASSVGGTYGYTF
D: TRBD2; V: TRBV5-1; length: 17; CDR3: CASSLHRGSGVRETQYF
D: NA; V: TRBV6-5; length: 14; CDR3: CASSYDQGHNEQFF